Shown below are 21 T cell receptor beta chains from a single sample sequenced in a study of T cells in Graves' hyperthyroidism and ophthalmopathy. Amplified TCR beta CDR3 regions came from RNA transcripts. HTBI primers drove first-round RT-PCR of the TCR CDR3. TCRdb fed the multiplex PCR reads into MiXCR, producing one record per CDR3 protein. Here the sample spans 45,000 to 55,000 distinct CDR3 sequences, approximately 58% being singletons. The specimen was peripheral blood or thyroid tissue (not recorded which). These receptors all come from a man aged 18 to 30 with Graves' hyperthyroidism.

This chain joins TRBV20-1 and TRBJ1-2; D gene uncertain. The germline V gene has CDR1 DFQATT and CDR2 SNEGSKA (reference sequence). Trimming left V 3 bases short and J 6 bases short, with 11 bases between. The CDR3 runs 12 residues. The DNA for the CDR3 is TGCAGTGCTAGGGGGAGGGCGGATGGCTACACCTTC. It is translated as CSARGRADGYTF.

The sample holds many counts of this clonotype. The chain uses TRBV20-1 and TRBJ1-2; D may be TRBD1 (5 bases). Germline V gene data show CDR1 as DFQATT and CDR2 as SNEGSKA (reference sequence). The V gene lost 1 base and the J gene lost 6 bases, with 15 bases spanning the gap. The CDR3 consists of 14 residues. The CDR3 sequence is CSARAGIRPHGYTF. The CDR3 region has the DNA TGCAGTGCTAGAGCAGGGATTAGACCTCATGGCTACACCTTC.

To note about this clonotype: The junction departs from the called germline gene at one end, perhaps through a read error. J is TRBJ2-6 and V is TRBV12-3 or TRBV12-4; D remains ambiguous. This CDR3 has 14 residues. The CDR3 region is CTSSPSVGANVLTF. The CDR3 DNA reads TGTACCAGCAGCCCCTCCGTGGGGGCCAACGTCCTGACTTTC.

The chain uses TRBV7-8 and TRBJ2-5; 10 bases are shared with TRBD1. The CDR3 contains 14 residues. Looked up from germline, CDR1 is SGHVS and CDR2 is FQNEAQ. V lost 5 bases, J lost 4 bases, and 4 bases stayed unmatched. The CDR3 loop reads CASSQGTGVETQYF. CDR3 sequence (DNA): TGTGCCAGCAGCCAAGGGACAGGGGTAGAGACCCAGTACTTC. Based on the CDR3 plus reference TRBV7-8 and TRBJ2-5, the full variable domain is GAGVSQSPRYKVAKRGQDVALRCDPISGHVSLFWYQQALGQGPEFLTYFQNEAQLDKSGLPSDRFFAERPEGSVSTLKIQRTQQEDSAVYLCASSQGTGVETQYFGPGTRLLVL.

Details on this clonotype: A much more abundant neighbour one base away suggests this may be a read error. The chain employs TRBV29-1 and TRBJ2-7; no clear D gene. Per the germline V gene, CDR1 is SQVTM and CDR2 is ANQGSEA. CDR3 length: 12 residues. Deletions cut 3 bases from V and 3 bases from J, with 9 bases between. The CDR3 sequence: CSVEDRRYEQYF. The CDR3 bases are TGCAGCGTTGAGGATCGACGCTACGAGCAGTACTTC.

For this clonotype: Because it lacks the conserved phenylalanine or tryptophan at the end, this CDR3 is likely a read error. V is TRBV6-5 and J is TRBJ2-7, with 11 positions matching TRBD2. Germline-derived CDR1 and CDR2 are MNHEY and SVGAGI. The CDR3 totals 13 residues. The chain's CDR3 is CAGSTLAGAEQYY. The DNA of the CDR3 is TGTGCCGGCAGTACACTAGCGGGAGCCGAGCAGTACTAC.

Notes on this clonotype: A much more abundant neighbour one base away suggests this may be a read error. In DNA form, the CDR3 reads TGCGCCAGCAGCCAAGTTCAGTTGTGGGTAGCCGGGAGGAGCTCCTACGAGCGGTACTTC. It encodes CASSQVQLWVAGRSSYERYF. The chain recombines TRBV5-6 with TRBJ2-7; 7 bases match TRBD2. Germline V gene lookup returns CDR1 SGHDT and CDR2 YYEEEE. The CDR3 covers 20 residues.

In this sample, this clonotype turned up many times. This chain uses TRBV5-1 with TRBJ1-1; D not resolved. This CDR3 region has 15 residues. Germline values: CDR1 SGHRS, CDR2 YFSETQ. The V and J ends lost 0 bases and 5 bases respectively, with 14 bases between them. Here the CDR3 reads CASSLVGSSGTEAFF. The CDR3 coding sequence is TGCGCCAGCAGCTTGGTGGGGAGTTCGGGTACTGAAGCTTTCTTT.

There are many counts of this clonotype. This rearrangement joins TRBV28 to TRBJ2-7; the D is unclear. V dropped 2 bases and J dropped 0 bases, with 8 bases sitting between them. The CDR3 is 14 residues long. Germline-derived CDR1 and CDR2 are MDHEN and SYDVKM. The CDR3 coding sequence is TGTGCCAGCAGTTTAGGTAGCAGCTCCTACGAGCAGTACTTC. Amino acid sequence: CASSLGSSSYEQYF.

This sequence joins TRBV29-1 and TRBJ1-3; no clear D gene. V was trimmed by 3 bases and J by 7 bases, leaving 13 bases between them. Per the germline V gene, CDR1 is SQVTM and CDR2 is ANQGSEA. The CDR3 is made up of 13 amino acids. In DNA, the CDR3 is TGCAGCGTTGAGATGGACGGGAGGAACACCATATATTTT. This encodes CSVEMDGRNTIYF.

This clonotype was observed at least ten times. This rearrangement joins TRBV5-6 to TRBJ1-2; TRBD1 might be the D (5 bases). CDR3 length: 13 residues. Between the trimmed V and J ends, which lost 2 bases and 7 bases, there was a span of 12 bases. Looked up from germline, CDR1 is SGHDT and CDR2 is YYEEEE. CDR3 in amino acids: CASSFGGVRGYTF. The CDR3 DNA is TGTGCCAGCAGCTTCGGGGGTGTTCGTGGCTACACCTTC. Drawing the rest from reference TRBV5-6 and TRBJ1-2, the complete variable domain is DAGVTQSPTHLIKTRGQQVTLRCSPKSGHDTVSWYQQALGQGPQFIFQYYEEEERQRGNFPDRFSGHQFPNYSSELNVNALLLGDSALYLCASSFGGVRGYTFGSGTRLTVV.

The V call is TRBV20-1, the J call TRBJ2-2, with 10 bases that match TRBD1. Trimming removed 6 bases from V and 6 bases from J; junction bases left unmatched: 10. The CDR3 totals 15 residues. Germline-derived CDR1 and CDR2 are DFQATT and SNEGSKA (reference sequence). The CDR3 DNA sequence: TGCAGTGCGCCCGGGACAGGGGTGGACTCCGGGGAGCTGTTTTTT. It specifies CSAPGTGVDSGELFF.

This clonotype was counted at least ten times. The chain uses TRBV18 and TRBJ2-5; D unresolved. With 2 bases removed from V and 3 bases from J, the gap between germline ends came to 10 bases. Germline CDR1 KGHSH, CDR2 LQKENI. This CDR3 has 14 amino acids. The CDR3 region is CASSPSAGKETQYF. DNA of the CDR3: TGTGCCAGCTCACCATCTGCCGGAAAAGAGACCCAGTACTTC.

This clonotype was counted at least ten times. The V gene is TRBV20-1, the J gene TRBJ1-5, with 7 bases aligning to TRBD1. Per germline, CDR1 DFQATT and CDR2 SNEGSKA (reference sequence). CDR3 length: 19 residues. Unmatched junction bases numbered 18, after V lost 2 bases and J lost 2 bases. CDR3 residues: CSARKFRSDRAGGNQPQHF. The CDR3 nucleotides are TGCAGTGCTAGAAAGTTTCGGTCCGACAGGGCTGGTGGCAATCAGCCCCAGCATTTT.

CDR3 nucleotides: TGCGCCAGTTACGAGCAGTACTTC. Translating gives CASYEQYF. V gene TRBV10-1 combines with J gene TRBJ2-7; D call uncertain. Per germline, CDR1 WNHNN and CDR2 SYGVQD (reference sequence). V gave up 9 bases and J gave up 4 bases, with 1 base separating them. This CDR3 comprises 8 residues.

This clonotype appeared many times. This rearrangement joins TRBV7-2 to TRBJ2-2, with 7 bases identical to TRBD2. The V and J ends lost 5 bases and 3 bases, in that order; junction bases with no gene match: 6. The CDR3 is made up of 15 amino acids. Germline CDR1 reads SGHTA; CDR2 reads FQGNSA. The CDR3 DNA reads as TGTGCCAGCAGCGCGACTAGCTCCGACACCGGGGAGCTGTTTTTT. As protein: CASSATSSDTGELFF.

This chain links TRBV24-1 with TRBJ1-1; D remains ambiguous. In germline, CDR1 is KGHDR, CDR2 SFDVKD. CDR3 length: 13 amino acids. The V and J ends lost 3 bases and 5 bases respectively, with 9 bases between them. CDR3 bases: TGTGCCACCAGTGATGGTTCCGGGACTGAAGCTTTCTTT. This translates into CATSDGSGTEAFF.

The V call is TRBV29-1, the J call TRBJ1-1; D remains ambiguous. CDR1 and CDR2 (germline): SQVTM, ANQGSEA. Trimming cost V 4 bases and J 9 bases, with 12 bases left between them. The CDR3 is 11 residues long. The CDR3 loop reads CSVVRTSKAFF. CDR3 DNA sequence: TGCAGCGTTGTGCGCACGAGTAAAGCTTTCTTT.

Concerning this clonotype itself: This may arise from a read error, as a much more abundant clone is one base away. The rearrangement joins TRBV6-2 or TRBV6-3 to TRBJ1-5, with 8 bases matching TRBD1. The V gene end was trimmed by 4 bases and the J gene end by 5 bases; junction bases not matched to a gene: 4. The CDR3 length is 14 residues. Germline V gene sequence: CDR1 MNHEY, CDR2 SVGEGT. The chain's CDR3 is CASSCLTGDQPQHF. The CDR3, as DNA: TGTGCCAGCAGTTGCTTGACAGGGGATCAGCCCCAGCATTTT.

The table lists this clonotype with many counts. The chain combines TRBV19 with TRBJ2-7; TRBD1 agrees at 10 bases. The J segment lost 2 bases and the V segment lost 10 bases, leaving 8 bases of the junction unmatched. CDR1 and CDR2 from the germline V gene are LNHDA and SQIVND (reference sequence). The CDR3 spans 14 residues. The CDR3 region has the DNA TGTGCCACCGTGGGACAGGGGCACCCCTACGAGCAGTACTTC. Translated: CATVGQGHPYEQYF.

This clonotype was counted ten times or more. The rearrangement links TRBV14 to TRBJ2-6; D uncertain. V lost 1 base and J lost 1, with 11 bases in between. The CDR3 contains 17 residues. Germline loops: CDR1 SGHDN, CDR2 FVKESK. In DNA form, the CDR3 reads TGTGCCAGCAGCCAAGTCGTTGGTCCATCTGGGGCCAACGTCCTGACTTTC. Amino acids: CASSQVVGPSGANVLTF. Full variable domain (rest looked up from reference TRBV14 and TRBJ2-6): EAGVTQFPSHSVIEKGQTVTLRCDPISGHDNLYWYRRVMGKEIKFLLHFVKESKQDESGMPNNRFLAERTGGTYSTLKVQPAELEDSGVYFCASSQVVGPSGANVLTFGAGSRLTVL.